This TCR beta chain was sequenced in a study of Graves' ophthalmopathy and Graves' hyperthyroidism. The wider study: Peripheral blood was gathered at first diagnosis, ahead of any treatment whatsoever.

PBMCs were obtained from 9 to 10 ml of fresh peripheral blood. This clonotype occurred many times. RNA transcripts served as template for amplifying TCR beta CDR3 sequences. In the first round, RT-PCR was carried out with HTBI primers, and a multiplex PCR formed the second round. TCRdb reprocessed the multiplex PCR reads via MiXCR and lists one record per CDR3 protein. The table shows about 620,000 distinct CDR3 sequences, with roughly 20% occurring only once. The clonotype originates from a woman under 30 with stable Graves' hyperthyroidism. Some clones in this sample may be carry-over from other donors' samples. Sequencing was performed on peripheral blood.

The CDR3 coding sequence is TGTGCCAGCAGTTACTCCCCTACGAACACTGAAGCTTTCTTT. Translation gives CASSYSPTNTEAFF. The gene calls are TRBV6-2 or TRBV6-3 and TRBJ1-1; D is ambiguous. The germline V gene has CDR1 MNHEY and CDR2 SVGEGT. Trimming stripped 0 bases from V and 1 base from J, with 6 bases between. The CDR3 sequence is 14 residues long.